The present T cell receptor beta chain was sequenced within a study of T cell responses to AZD1222 COVID-19 vaccine. About the research overall: Combined were second doses at about 4 or about 12 weeks. Notes on the study in general: Targets within unmutated variant regions were reportedly found for nearly half of spike-specific TCRs. Among those given AZD1222, only 6 or 7 were seropositive at baseline. In a largely white British group with more females than males, clonal diversity was possibly underestimated.

Repertoires were generated with immunoSEQ multiplex PCR, while TCRdb's copy carries only in-frame clones and drops some. The sample carries over 70,000 clones, around 85% recorded once. Points on this clone: Its antigen is unidentified.

After removal of 3 bases from V and 7 bases from J, the junction contained 14 bases not matched to a gene. Germline assignment: CDR1 MNHEY and CDR2 SVGEGT. The CDR3 spans 16 residues. Source: peripheral blood, taken on day 0 of AZD1222 vaccination. This chain connects TRBV6-2 or TRBV6-3 to TRBJ2-7, with TRBD2 matching over 8 bases. This clonotype was sampled from an adult in good health. CDR3 sequence: CASSYRIVSGNMEQYF. The CDR3 DNA reads TGTGCCAGCAGTTATAGGATAGTTAGCGGGAACATGGAGCAGTACTTC.